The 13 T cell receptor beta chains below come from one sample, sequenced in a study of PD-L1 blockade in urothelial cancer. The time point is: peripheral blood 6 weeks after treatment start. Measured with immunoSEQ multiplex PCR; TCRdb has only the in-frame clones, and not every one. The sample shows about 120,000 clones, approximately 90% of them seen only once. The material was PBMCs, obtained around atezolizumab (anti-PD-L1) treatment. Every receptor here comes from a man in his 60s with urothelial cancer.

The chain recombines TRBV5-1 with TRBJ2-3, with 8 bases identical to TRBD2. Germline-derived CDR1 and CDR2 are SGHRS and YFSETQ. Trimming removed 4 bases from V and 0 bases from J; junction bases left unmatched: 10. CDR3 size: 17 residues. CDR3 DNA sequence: TGCGCCAGCAGCGCGGTCGGGGGGGCCCTTAGCACAGATACGCAGTATTTT. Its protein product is CASSAVGGALSTDTQYF.

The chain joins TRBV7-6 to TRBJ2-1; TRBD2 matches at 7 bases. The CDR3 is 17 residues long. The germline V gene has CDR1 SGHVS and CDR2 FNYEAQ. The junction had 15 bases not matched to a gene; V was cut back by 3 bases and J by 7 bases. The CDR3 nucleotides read TGTGCCAGCAGCTTCCAATTGACTAGCCCAGGAGGGAATGAGCAGTTCTTC. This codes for CASSFQLTSPGGNEQFF.

CDR3 DNA: TGCGCCAGCAGCCCCAACAGGGGGAGCTACGAGCAGTACTTC. It translates to CASSPNRGSYEQYF. The V call is TRBV5-1, the J call TRBJ2-7; 8 nucleotides agree with TRBD1. This CDR3 region has 14 residues. CDR1 is SGHRS and CDR2 is YFSETQ in the germline V gene. The trim removed 4 bases at V and 3 bases at J, leaving 6 bases unmatched.

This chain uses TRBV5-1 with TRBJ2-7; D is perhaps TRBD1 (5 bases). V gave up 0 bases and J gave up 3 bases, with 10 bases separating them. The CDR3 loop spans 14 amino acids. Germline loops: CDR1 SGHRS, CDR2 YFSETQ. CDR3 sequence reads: CASSLGPGNYEQYF. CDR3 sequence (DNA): TGCGCCAGCAGCTTGGGTCCAGGGAACTACGAGCAGTACTTC.

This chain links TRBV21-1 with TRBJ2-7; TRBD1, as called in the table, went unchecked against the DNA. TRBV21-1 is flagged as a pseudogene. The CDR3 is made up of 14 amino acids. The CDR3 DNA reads TGTGCCAGCAGCGCTCCGGGACAAAGCTACGAGCAGTACTTC. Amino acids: CASSAPGQSYEQYF.

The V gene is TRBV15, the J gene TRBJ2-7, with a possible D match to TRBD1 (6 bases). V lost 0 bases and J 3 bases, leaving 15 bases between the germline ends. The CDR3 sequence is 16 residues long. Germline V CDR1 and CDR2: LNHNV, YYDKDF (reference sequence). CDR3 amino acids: CATSRDNVGGNYEQYF. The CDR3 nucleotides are TGTGCCACCAGCAGAGATAATGTTGGGGGCAACTACGAGCAGTACTTC.

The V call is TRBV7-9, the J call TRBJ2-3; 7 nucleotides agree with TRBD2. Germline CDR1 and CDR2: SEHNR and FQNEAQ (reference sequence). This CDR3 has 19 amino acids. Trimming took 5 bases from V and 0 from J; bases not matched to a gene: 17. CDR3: CASSQVGGDWAASTDTQYF. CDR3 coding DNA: TGTGCCAGCAGCCAGGTTGGGGGGGATTGGGCGGCAAGCACAGATACGCAGTATTTT. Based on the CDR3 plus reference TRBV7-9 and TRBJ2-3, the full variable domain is DTGVSQNPRHKITKRGQNVTFRCDPISEHNRLYWYRQTLGQGPEFLTYFQNEAQLEKSRLLSDRFSAERPKGSFSTLEIQRTEQGDSAMYLCASSQVGGDWAASTDTQYFGPGTRLTVL.

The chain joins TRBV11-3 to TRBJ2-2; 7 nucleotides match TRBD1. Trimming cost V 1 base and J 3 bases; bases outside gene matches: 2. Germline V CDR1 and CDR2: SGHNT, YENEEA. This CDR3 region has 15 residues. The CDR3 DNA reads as TGTGCCAGCAGCTTAGTAACAGGGGACACCGGGGAGCTGTTTTTT. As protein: CASSLVTGDTGELFF.

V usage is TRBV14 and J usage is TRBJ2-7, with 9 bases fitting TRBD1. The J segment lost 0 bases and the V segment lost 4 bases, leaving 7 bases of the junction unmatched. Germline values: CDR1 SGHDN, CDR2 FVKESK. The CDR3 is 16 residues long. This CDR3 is CASSRLQGARSYEQYF. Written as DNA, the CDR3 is TGTGCCAGCAGCCGCCTACAGGGGGCCCGCTCCTACGAGCAGTACTTC. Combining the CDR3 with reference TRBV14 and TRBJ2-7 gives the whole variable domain EAGVTQFPSHSVIEKGQTVTLRCDPISGHDNLYWYRRVMGKEIKFLLHFVKESKQDESGMPNNRFLAERTGGTYSTLKVQPAELEDSGVYFCASSRLQGARSYEQYFGPGTRLTVT.

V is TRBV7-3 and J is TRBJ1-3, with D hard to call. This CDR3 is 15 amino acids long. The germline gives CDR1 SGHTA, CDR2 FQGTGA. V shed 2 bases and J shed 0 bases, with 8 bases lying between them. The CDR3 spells CASSLYPGSGNTIYF. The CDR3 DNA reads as TGTGCCAGCAGCTTATATCCGGGCTCTGGAAACACCATATATTTT.

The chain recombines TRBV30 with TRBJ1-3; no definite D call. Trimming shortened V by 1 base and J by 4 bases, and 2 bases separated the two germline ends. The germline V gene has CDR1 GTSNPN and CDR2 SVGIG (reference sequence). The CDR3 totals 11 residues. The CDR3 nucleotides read TGTGCCTGGAGTGCGGGAAACACCATATATTTT. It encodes CAWSAGNTIYF.

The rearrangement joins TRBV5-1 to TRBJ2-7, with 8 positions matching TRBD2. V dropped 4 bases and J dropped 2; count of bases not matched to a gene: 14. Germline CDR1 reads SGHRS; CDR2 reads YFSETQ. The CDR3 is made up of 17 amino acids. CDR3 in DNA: TGCGCCAGCAGCATCGGACCGACGACTAGCGTGACCTACGAGCAGTACTTC. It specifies CASSIGPTTSVTYEQYF.

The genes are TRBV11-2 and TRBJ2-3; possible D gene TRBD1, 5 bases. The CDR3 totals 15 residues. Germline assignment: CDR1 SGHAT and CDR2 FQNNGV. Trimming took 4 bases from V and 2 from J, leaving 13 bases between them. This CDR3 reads CASSSNRQNTDTQYF. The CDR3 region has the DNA TGTGCCAGCAGCTCCAACCGACAGAACACAGATACGCAGTATTTT.